The source of this T cell receptor beta chain is a study of control samples from healthy donors and cancer patients. TCRdb's table, derived via immunoSEQ multiplex PCR, lists solely in-frame clones and lacks some. The sample lists about 51,000 clones, approximately 91% occurring once. This CDR3 has 15 residues. Germline V gives CDR1 SQVTM, CDR2 ANQGSEA. The V gene end was trimmed by 3 bases and the J gene end by 2 bases; junction bases not matched to a gene: 6. This clone was seen only a few times. The source of this sequence is a man aged 50 to 60 with head and neck cancer. The sample comprised PBMCs. J is TRBJ2-3 and V is TRBV29-1; 9 nucleotides line up with TRBD1. The CDR3 protein is CSVEDRGHDTDTQYF. DNA for the CDR3: TGCAGCGTTGAGGACAGGGGTCACGACACAGATACGCAGTATTTT.